This T cell receptor (beta chain) was identified in a study of a mutant IDH1 vaccine in newly diagnosed glioma. About this clone: Its antigen is not identified.

CDR3 size: 12 residues. Germline V gives CDR1 GTSNPN, CDR2 SVGIG (reference sequence). The V end was cut by 1 base, the J end by 8 bases, with 11 bases between. Time point denoted: week 35, safety follow-up. Every vaccine dose comprised 300 ug of mutant IDH1 20-mer peptide plus topical imiquimod. Sequencing was performed with immunoSEQ multiplex PCR; in TCRdb, only in-frame clones are kept and a portion is missing. The table has approximately 28,000 clones, roughly 80% seen once. The sample was PBMCs, taken from a glioma patient whose treatment included an IDH1 peptide vaccine. The sequence derives from a young man with glioma. The V call is TRBV30, the J call TRBJ1-2; D possibly corresponds to TRBD1 (5 bases). The CDR3 loop is CAWSGGAFGYTF. The CDR3 bases are TGTGCCTGGAGTGGAGGGGCGTTCGGCTACACCTTC. Together with reference TRBV30 and TRBJ1-2, the CDR3 gives the full variable domain: SQTIHQWPATLVQPVGSPLSLECTVEGTSNPNLYWYRQAAGRGLQLLFYSVGIGQISSEVPQNLSASRPQDRQFILSSKKLLLSDSGFYLCAWSGGAFGYTFGSGTRLTVV.